What follows describes a single TCR beta chain. The target antigen is unknown. CDR3 length equals 15 residues. V was trimmed by 5 bases and J by 0 bases, leaving 11 bases between them. Germline lookup yields CDR1 SGHTA and CDR2 FQGNSA. The entirety of the isolated RNA underwent reverse transcription, so expressed TCRB transcripts were sequenced. Libraries were prepared by immunoSEQ multiplex PCR; TCRdb keeps only in-frame clonotypes and omits some of them. The table lists fewer than 450,000 clones, roughly 14% of them singletons. The data were obtained in a study of beta chain features in type 1 diabetes. Study results and limitations: Shorter TCRB CDR3s, moderately but significantly so, marked every one of the four CD4+ subsets in Type 1 diabetes patients.

The chain links TRBV7-2 to TRBJ1-5; possibly TRBD1 for D (6 bases). This TCR was recovered from a woman aged 18-29 years with type 1 diabetes. Material: naive CD4+ T cells from blood. CDR3 nucleotides: TGTGCCAGCAGCCCAGGACAGTATAGCAATCAGCCCCAGCATTTT. It specifies CASSPGQYSNQPQHF.